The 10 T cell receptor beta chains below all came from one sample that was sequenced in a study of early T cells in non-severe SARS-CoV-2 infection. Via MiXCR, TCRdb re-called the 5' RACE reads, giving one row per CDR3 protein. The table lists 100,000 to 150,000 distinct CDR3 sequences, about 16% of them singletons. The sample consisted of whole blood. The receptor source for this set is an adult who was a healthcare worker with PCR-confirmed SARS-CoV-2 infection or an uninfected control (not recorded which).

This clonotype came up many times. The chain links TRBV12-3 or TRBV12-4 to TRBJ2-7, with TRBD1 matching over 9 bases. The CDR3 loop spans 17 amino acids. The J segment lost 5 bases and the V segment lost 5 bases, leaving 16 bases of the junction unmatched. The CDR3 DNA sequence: TGTGCCAGCAGTCGTGACAGGGGGATATATCGTTCGGACGAGCAGTACTTC. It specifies CASSRDRGIYRSDEQYF.

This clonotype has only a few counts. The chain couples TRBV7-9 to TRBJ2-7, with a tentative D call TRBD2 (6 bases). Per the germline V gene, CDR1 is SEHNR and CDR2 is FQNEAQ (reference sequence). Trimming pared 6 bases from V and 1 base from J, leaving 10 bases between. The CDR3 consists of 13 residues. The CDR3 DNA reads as TGTGCCAGCAGGCGGGACCCTTCCTACGAGCAGTACTTC. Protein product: CASRRDPSYEQYF.

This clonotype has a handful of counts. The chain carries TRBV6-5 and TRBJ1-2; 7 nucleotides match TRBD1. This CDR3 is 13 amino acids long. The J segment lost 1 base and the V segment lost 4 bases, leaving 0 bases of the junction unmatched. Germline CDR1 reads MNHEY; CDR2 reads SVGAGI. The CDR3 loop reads CASSWDSNYGYTF. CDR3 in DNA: TGTGCCAGCAGTTGGGACAGTAACTATGGCTACACCTTC.

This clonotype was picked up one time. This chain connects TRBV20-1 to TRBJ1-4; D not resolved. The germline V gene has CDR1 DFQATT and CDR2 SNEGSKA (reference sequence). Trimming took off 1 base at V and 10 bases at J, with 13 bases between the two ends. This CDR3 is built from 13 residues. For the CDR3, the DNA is TGCAGTGCTAGAGGTGCCGTCCGGGGAAAACTGTTTTTT. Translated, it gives CSARGAVRGKLFF.

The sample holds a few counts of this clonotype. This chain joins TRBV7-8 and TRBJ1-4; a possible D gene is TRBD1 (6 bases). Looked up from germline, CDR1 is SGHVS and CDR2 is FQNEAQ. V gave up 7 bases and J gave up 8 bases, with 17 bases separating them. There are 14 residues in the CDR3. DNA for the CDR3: TGTGCCAGCACCTCAGCCGGGACAAACGAAAAACTGTTTTTT. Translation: CASTSAGTNEKLFF. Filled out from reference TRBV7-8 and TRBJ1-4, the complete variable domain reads GAGVSQSPRYKVAKRGQDVALRCDPISGHVSLFWYQQALGQGPEFLTYFQNEAQLDKSGLPSDRFFAERPEGSVSTLKIQRTQQEDSAVYLCASTSAGTNEKLFFGSGTQLSVL.

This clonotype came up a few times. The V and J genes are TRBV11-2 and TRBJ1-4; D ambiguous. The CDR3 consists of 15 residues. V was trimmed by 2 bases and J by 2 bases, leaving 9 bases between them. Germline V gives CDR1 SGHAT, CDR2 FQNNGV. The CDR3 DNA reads TGTGCCAGCAGCTTACGAGGGTATACTAATGAAAAACTGTTTTTT. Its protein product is CASSLRGYTNEKLFF. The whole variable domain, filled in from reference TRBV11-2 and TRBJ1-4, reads EAGVAQSPRYKIIEKRQSVAFWCNPISGHATLYWYQQILGQGPKLLIQFQNNGVVDDSQLPKDRFSAERLKGVDSTLKIQPAKLEDSAVYLCASSLRGYTNEKLFFGSGTQLSVL.

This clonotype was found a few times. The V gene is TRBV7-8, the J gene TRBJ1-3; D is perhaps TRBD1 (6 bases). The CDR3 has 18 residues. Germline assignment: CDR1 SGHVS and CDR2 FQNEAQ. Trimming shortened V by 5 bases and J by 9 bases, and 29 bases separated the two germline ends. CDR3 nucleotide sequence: TGTGCCAGCAGCCCTAGGGCCGCGGGGGCGACCCGCGGTGGCACCATATATTTT. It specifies CASSPRAAGATRGGTIYF.

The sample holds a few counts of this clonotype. CDR3 bases: TGTGCCAGCAGTTTGCAGGGGACGGAAAAACTGTTTTTT. Its protein product is CASSLQGTEKLFF. The genes are TRBV12-3 or TRBV12-4 and TRBJ1-4; TRBD1 is a possible D gene (6 bases). CDR3 length: 13 amino acids. The V and J ends lost 3 bases and 8 bases respectively, with 10 bases between them.

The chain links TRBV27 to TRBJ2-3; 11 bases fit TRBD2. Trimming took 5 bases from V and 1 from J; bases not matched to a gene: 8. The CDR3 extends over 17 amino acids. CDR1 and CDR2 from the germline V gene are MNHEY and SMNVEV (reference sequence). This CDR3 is CASSPGGLAARTDTQYF. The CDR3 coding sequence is TGTGCCAGCAGTCCGGGGGGACTAGCGGCGCGCACAGATACGCAGTATTTT.

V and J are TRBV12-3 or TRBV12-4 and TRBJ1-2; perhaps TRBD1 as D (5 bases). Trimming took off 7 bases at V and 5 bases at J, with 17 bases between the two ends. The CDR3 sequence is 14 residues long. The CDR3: CASTGGSQLYGYTF. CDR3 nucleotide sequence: TGTGCCAGCACTGGGGGGAGTCAACTATATGGCTACACCTTC.